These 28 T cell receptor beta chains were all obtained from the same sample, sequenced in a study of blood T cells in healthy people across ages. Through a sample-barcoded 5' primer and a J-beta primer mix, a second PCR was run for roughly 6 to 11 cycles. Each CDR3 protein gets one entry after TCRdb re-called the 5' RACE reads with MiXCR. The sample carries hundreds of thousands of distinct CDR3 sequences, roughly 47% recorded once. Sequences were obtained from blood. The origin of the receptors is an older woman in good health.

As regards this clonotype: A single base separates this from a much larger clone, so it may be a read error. As DNA, the CDR3 is TGCGCCAGCAGCCAAGATAGGGCAGGGATGGAGACCCAGTTCTTC. Amino acid sequence: CASSQDRAGMETQFF. This rearrangement joins TRBV4-3 to TRBJ2-1; maybe TRBD1 (5 bases). Germline V gene data show CDR1 as LGHNA and CDR2 as YSLEER. The V gene lost 0 bases and the J gene lost 13 bases, with 19 bases spanning the gap. The CDR3 covers 15 residues.

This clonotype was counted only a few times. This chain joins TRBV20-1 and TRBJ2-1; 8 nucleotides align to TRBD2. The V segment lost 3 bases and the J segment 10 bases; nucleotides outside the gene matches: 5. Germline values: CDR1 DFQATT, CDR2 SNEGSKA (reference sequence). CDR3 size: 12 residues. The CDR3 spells CSARLLAGEQFF. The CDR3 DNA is TGCAGTGCTAGGCTATTAGCGGGGGAGCAGTTCTTC.

The CDR3 DNA follows: TGTGCCGCCGGGGGGACTAGCACAGCGCCCGCGGGGACCCAGTACTTC. Protein product: CAAGGTSTAPAGTQYF. V gene TRBV6-5 combines with J gene TRBJ2-5; 9 bases fit TRBD2. V lost 11 bases, J lost 7 bases, and 20 bases stayed unmatched. The CDR3 covers 16 residues. The V gene's germline CDR1 is MNHEY and CDR2 SVGAGI.

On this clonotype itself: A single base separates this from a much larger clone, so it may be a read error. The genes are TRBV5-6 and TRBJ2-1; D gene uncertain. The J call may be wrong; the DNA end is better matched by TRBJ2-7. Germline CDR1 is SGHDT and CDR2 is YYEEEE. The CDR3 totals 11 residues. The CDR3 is CASSVDNEQYF. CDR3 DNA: TGTGCCAGCAGTGTCGACAATGAGCAGTACTTC.

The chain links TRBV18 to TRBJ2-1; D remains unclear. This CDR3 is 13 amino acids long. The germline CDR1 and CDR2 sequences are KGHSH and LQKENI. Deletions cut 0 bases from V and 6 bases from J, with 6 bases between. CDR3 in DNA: TGTGCCAGCTCACCACCTGTCCTCAATGAGCAGTTCTTC. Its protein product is CASSPPVLNEQFF.

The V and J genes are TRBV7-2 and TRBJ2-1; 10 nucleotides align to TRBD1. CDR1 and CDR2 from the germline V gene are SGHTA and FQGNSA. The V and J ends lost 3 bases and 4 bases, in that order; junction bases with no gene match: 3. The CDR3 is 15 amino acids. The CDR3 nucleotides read TGTGCCAGCAGCTTTGACAGGGGGCAATACAATGAGCAGTTCTTC. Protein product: CASSFDRGQYNEQFF.

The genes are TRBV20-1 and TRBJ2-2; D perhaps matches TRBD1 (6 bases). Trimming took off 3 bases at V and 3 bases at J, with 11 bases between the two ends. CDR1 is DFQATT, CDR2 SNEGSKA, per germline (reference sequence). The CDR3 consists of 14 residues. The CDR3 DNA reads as TGCAGTGCTAGTCAGGACAGATACACCGGGGAGCTGTTTTTT. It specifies CSASQDRYTGELFF.

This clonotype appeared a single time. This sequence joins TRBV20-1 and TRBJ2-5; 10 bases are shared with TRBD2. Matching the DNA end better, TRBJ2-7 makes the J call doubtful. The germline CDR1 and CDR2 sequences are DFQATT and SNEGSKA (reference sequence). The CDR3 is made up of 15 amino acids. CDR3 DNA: TGCAGTGCTAGAGATTGGGCTAGCGGGGGATACGAGCAGTACTTC. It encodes CSARDWASGGYEQYF.

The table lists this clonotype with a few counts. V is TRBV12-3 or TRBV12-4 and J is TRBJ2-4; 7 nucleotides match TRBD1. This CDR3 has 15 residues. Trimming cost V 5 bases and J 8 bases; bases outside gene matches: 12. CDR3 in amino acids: CASSPWTGQGDIQYF. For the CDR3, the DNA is TGTGCCAGCAGTCCGTGGACAGGACAAGGGGACATTCAGTACTTC.

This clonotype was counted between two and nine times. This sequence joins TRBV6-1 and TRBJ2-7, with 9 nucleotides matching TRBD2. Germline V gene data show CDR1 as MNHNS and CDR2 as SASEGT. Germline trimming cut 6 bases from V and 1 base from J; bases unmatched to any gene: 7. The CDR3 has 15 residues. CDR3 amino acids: CASRYGREGSYEQYF. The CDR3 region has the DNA TGTGCCAGCAGGTACGGGCGGGAGGGATCCTACGAGCAGTACTTC.

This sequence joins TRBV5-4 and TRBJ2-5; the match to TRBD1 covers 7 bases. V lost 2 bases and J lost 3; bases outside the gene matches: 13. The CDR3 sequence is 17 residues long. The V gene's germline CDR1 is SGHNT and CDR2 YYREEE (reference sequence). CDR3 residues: CASSFGLKRQGKETQYF. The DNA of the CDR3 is TGTGCCAGCAGCTTTGGACTGAAGCGACAGGGAAAAGAGACCCAGTACTTC. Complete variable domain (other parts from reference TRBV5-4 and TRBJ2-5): ETGVTQSPTHLIKTRGQQVTLRCSSQSGHNTVSWYQQALGQGPQFIFQYYREEENGRGNFPPRFSGLQFPNYSSELNVNALELDDSALYLCASSFGLKRQGKETQYFGPGTRLLVL.

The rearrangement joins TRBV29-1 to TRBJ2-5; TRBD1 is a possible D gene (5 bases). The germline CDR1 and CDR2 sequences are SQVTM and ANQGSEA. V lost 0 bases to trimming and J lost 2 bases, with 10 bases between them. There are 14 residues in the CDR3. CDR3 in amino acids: CSVEDWTNQETQYF. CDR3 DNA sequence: TGCAGCGTTGAAGATTGGACAAATCAAGAGACCCAGTACTTC. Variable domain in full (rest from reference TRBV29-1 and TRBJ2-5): SAVISQKPSRDICQRGTSLTIQCQVDSQVTMMFWYRQQPGQSLTLIATANQGSEATYESGFVIDKFPISRPNLTFSTLTVSNMSPEDSSIYLCSVEDWTNQETQYFGPGTRLLVL.

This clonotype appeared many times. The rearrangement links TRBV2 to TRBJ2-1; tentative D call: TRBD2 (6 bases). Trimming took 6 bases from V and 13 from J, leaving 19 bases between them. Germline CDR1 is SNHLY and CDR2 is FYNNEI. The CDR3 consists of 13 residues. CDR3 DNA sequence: TGTGCCAGCAGACGGGACTCGCAATCCTCACAGTTCTTC. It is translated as CASRRDSQSSQFF.

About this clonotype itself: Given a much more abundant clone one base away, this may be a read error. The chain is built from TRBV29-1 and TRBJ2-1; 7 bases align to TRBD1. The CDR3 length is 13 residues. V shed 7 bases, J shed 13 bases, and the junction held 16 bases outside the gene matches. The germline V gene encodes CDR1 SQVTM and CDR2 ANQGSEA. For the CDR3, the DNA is TGCAGCGGTCAAGACAGGGTCAGAGAGACCCAGTTCTTC. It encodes CSGQDRVRETQFF.

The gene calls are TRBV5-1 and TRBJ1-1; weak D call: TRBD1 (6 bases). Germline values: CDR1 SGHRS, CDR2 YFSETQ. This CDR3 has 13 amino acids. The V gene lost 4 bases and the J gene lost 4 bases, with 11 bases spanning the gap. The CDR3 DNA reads TGCGCCAGCAGCAAAGAACAGGGCACTGAAGCTTTCTTT. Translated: CASSKEQGTEAFF.

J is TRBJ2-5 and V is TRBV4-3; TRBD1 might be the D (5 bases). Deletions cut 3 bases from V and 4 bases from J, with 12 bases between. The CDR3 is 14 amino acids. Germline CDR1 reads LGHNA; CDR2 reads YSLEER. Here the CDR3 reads CASSHTGYRETQYF. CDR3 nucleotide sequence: TGCGCCAGCAGCCATACAGGCTACCGAGAGACCCAGTACTTC.

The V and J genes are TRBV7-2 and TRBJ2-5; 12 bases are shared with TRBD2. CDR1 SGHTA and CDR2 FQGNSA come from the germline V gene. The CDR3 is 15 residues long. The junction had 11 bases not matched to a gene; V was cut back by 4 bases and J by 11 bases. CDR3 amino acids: CASSYRTSGVNEQYF. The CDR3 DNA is TGTGCCAGCAGCTACCGGACTAGCGGGGTGAATGAGCAGTACTTC. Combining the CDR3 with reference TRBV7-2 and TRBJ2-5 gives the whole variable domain GAGVSQSPSNKVTEKGKDVELRCDPISGHTALYWYRQSLGQGLEFLIYFQGNSAPDKSGLPSDRFSAERTGGSVSTLTIQRTQQEDSAVYLCASSYRTSGVNEQYFGPGTRLLVL.

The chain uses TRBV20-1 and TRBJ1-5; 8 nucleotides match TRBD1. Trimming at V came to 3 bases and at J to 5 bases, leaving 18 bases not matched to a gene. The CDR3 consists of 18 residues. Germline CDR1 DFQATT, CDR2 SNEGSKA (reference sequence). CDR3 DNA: TGCAGTGCTAGGAATGACTTTGGACAGGGATTTGCCGATCAGCCCCAGCATTTT. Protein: CSARNDFGQGFADQPQHF.

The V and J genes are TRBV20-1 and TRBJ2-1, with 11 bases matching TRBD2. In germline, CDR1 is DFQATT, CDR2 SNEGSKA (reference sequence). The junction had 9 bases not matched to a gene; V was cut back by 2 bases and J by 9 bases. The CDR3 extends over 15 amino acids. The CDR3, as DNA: TGCAGTGCTAGAAGTCTAGCGGGGGGCAGGTTTGAGCAGTTCTTC. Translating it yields CSARSLAGGRFEQFF.

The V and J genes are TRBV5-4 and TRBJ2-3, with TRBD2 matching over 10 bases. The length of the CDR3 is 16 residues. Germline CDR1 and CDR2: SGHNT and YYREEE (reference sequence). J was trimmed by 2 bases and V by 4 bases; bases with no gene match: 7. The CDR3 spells CASSRILAGYTDTQYF. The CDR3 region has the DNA TGTGCCAGCAGCCGGATACTAGCGGGGTACACAGATACGCAGTATTTT.

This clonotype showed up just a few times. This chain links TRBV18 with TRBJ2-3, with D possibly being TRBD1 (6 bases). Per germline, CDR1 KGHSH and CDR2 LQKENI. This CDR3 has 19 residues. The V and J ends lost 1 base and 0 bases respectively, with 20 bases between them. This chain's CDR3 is CASSPQILDSRYSTDTQYF. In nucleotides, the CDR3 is TGTGCCAGCTCACCACAGATTTTGGACAGCCGATATAGCACAGATACGCAGTATTTT.

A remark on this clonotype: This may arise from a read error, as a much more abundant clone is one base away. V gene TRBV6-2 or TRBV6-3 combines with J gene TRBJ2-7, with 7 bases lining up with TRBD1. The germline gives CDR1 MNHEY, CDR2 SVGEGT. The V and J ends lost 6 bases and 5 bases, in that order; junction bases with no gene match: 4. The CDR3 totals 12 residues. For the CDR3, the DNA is TGTGCCAGCAGGTTCACAGGGGACGAGCAGTACTTC. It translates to CASRFTGDEQYF.

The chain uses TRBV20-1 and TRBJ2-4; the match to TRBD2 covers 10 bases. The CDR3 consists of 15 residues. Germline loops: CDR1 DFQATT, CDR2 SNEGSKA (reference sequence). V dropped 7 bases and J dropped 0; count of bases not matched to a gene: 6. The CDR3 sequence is CSGTLAGLAKNIQYF. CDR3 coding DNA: TGCAGTGGAACACTAGCGGGGTTAGCCAAAAACATTCAGTACTTC.

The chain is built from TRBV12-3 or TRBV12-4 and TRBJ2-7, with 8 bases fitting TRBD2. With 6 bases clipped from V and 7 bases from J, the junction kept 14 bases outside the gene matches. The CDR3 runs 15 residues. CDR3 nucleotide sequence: TGTGCCAGCAGGCAAGCAGCGGGAGACTACAATGAGCAGTACTTC. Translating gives CASRQAAGDYNEQYF.

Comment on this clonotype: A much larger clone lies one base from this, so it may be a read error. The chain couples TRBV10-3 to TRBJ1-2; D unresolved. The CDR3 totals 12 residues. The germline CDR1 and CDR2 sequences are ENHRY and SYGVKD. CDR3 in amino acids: CAISEGNYGHTF. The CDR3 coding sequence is TGTGCCATCAGTGAGGGGAACTATGGCCACACCTTC.

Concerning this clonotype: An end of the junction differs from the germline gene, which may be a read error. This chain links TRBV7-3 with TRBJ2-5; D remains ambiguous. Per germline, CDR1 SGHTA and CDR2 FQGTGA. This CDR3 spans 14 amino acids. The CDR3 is CAGSLTVTQETQYF. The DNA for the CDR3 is TGTGCCGGCAGCTTAACTGTTACTCAAGAGACCCAGTACTTC.

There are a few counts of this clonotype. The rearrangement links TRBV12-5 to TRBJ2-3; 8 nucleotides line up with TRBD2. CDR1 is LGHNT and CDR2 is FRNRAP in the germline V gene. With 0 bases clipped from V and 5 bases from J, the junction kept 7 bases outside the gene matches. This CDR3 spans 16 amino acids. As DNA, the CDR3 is TGTGCTAGTGGTTTGGTACTTAGCGGGATTGGAGATACGCAGTATTTT. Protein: CASGLVLSGIGDTQYF.

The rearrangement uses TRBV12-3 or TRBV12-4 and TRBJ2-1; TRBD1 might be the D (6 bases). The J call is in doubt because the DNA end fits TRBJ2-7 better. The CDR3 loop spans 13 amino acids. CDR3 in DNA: TGTGCCAGCAGCCGGGACACCTACAATGAGCAGTACTTC. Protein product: CASSRDTYNEQYF.